The subject of this entry is one T cell receptor beta chain. As yet, its antigen is unknown. The V gene's germline CDR1 is GTSNPN and CDR2 SVGIG (reference sequence). This CDR3 comprises 16 residues. Trimming took off 1 base at V and 4 bases at J, with 17 bases between the two ends. CD45RO/CCR7/CD25/CD127/CD95/CD27 separated CD4+ naive, central memory, regulatory and stem cell-like memory cells by sorting. Sequenced material consisted of expressed TCRB transcripts (all of the isolated RNA was reverse transcribed). Only in-frame clones appear in the TCRdb table, and some are missing; sequencing was by immunoSEQ multiplex PCR. The sample contains 150,000 to 170,000 clones, about a tenth of which appear only once. The data were obtained in a study of beta chain features in type 1 diabetes. Study results and caveats: Shorter templates might be favored by PCR, equally in patients and controls. More deletions and fewer insertions at VDJ junctions were found in patients with type 1 diabetes. Type 1 diabetes patients showed a moderate but significant shortening of TCRB CDR3s in all four CD4+ subsets.

This receptor was obtained from a man under 40 with type 1 diabetes. What was sequenced was central memory CD4+ T cells from blood. The rearrangement uses TRBV30 and TRBJ1-5; D is possibly TRBD1 (6 bases). CDR3 sequence reads: CAWSAWSGGLNQPQHF. The CDR3 nucleotides read TGTGCCTGGAGTGCGTGGTCGGGGGGCCTTAATCAGCCCCAGCATTTT.